These 9 T cell receptor beta chains came from one sample sequenced in a study of blood T cell repertoires in COVID-19. Here immunoSEQ multiplex PCR was the method, and the copy in TCRdb shows in-frame clones only, minus some. The sample records tens of thousands of clones, approximately 82% being singletons. What was sequenced was peripheral blood. The receptors originated from a human donor in a cohort sampled during active COVID-19.

This clone was seen a handful of times. The rearrangement uses TRBV19 and TRBJ1-1; a possible D gene is TRBD1 (5 bases). CDR3 size: 13 residues. Deletions cut 4 bases from V and 1 base from J, with 7 bases between. Per the germline V gene, CDR1 is LNHDA and CDR2 is SQIVND (reference sequence). The CDR3 reads CASSSQGNTEAFF. The DNA of the CDR3 is TGTGCCAGTAGTAGCCAGGGGAACACTGAAGCTTTCTTT.

The chain employs TRBV5-4 and TRBJ2-5; TRBD2 aligns across 9 bases. This CDR3 comprises 15 residues. Germline V gene lookup returns CDR1 SGHNT and CDR2 YYREEE (reference sequence). Trimming cost V 4 bases and J 5 bases; bases outside gene matches: 9. DNA of the CDR3: TGTGCCAGCAGCGATAAAGCGGGGGGTCGGGAGACCCAGTACTTC. This encodes CASSDKAGGRETQYF.

The chain combines TRBV20-1 with TRBJ1-3; no definite D call. The CDR3 length is 11 residues. Trimming took off 3 bases at V and 8 bases at J, with 8 bases between the two ends. Germline V gene sequence: CDR1 DFQATT, CDR2 SNEGSKA (reference sequence). CDR3: CSASPGDTIYF. CDR3 DNA: TGCAGTGCTAGCCCCGGTGACACCATATATTTT.

The chain recombines TRBV9 with TRBJ1-1, with a weak D call TRBD1 (5 bases). Trimming stripped 0 bases from V and 0 bases from J, with 12 bases between. CDR3 length equals 16 residues. The V gene's germline CDR1 is SGDLS and CDR2 YYNGEE. CDR3 DNA: TGTGCCAGCAGCGTAGGGCCCACAGGAATGAACACTGAAGCTTTCTTT. Residues: CASSVGPTGMNTEAFF.

V usage is TRBV28 and J usage is TRBJ1-5, with TRBD1 matching over 8 bases. The CDR3 has 14 amino acids. Trimming cost V 8 bases and J 2 bases; bases outside gene matches: 5. Germline V CDR1 and CDR2: MDHEN, SYDVKM. The CDR3 loop reads CASATGQGNQPQHF. The CDR3 DNA reads TGTGCCAGCGCAACGGGACAGGGCAATCAGCCCCAGCATTTT.

The sample holds a few counts of this clone. This chain links TRBV6-4 with TRBJ1-1, with a tentative D call TRBD1 (6 bases). In germline, CDR1 is MRHNA, CDR2 SNTAGT. The V and J ends lost 6 bases and 2 bases respectively, with 22 bases between them. The CDR3 totals 17 residues. The CDR3 loop reads CASSRSRQEGPNTEAFF. The DNA for the CDR3 is TGTGCCAGCAGCCGTTCTAGACAGGAAGGACCTAACACTGAAGCTTTCTTT.

The V call is TRBV5-4, the J call TRBJ1-6, with D possibly being TRBD1 (5 bases). Germline loops: CDR1 SGHNT, CDR2 YYREEE (reference sequence). V was pared by 4 bases and J by 0 bases, with 20 bases between. The CDR3 consists of 19 residues. CDR3 in amino acids: CASSETGTRSFSYNSPLHF. In nucleotides, the CDR3 is TGTGCCAGCAGCGAGACGGGGACTCGTAGTTTCTCCTATAATTCACCCCTCCACTTT.

The chain is built from TRBV4-1 and TRBJ2-7; D remains unclear. Germline V gene lookup returns CDR1 MGHRA and CDR2 YSYEKL. This CDR3 comprises 13 residues. Trimming stripped 0 bases from V and 0 bases from J, with 3 bases between. The CDR3 nucleotides read TGCGCCAGCAGCCAAGACAGCTCCTACGAGCAGTACTTC. Protein product: CASSQDSSYEQYF.

V is TRBV9 and J is TRBJ2-7, with D perhaps TRBD2 (6 bases). This CDR3 has 13 residues. Germline loops: CDR1 SGDLS, CDR2 YYNGEE. The germline V and J ends were trimmed by 5 bases and 6 bases, with 15 bases remaining between them. The DNA for the CDR3 is TGTGCCAGCAGTGCCGGGGCGGAGGGCGAGCAGTACTTC. Its translation: CASSAGAEGEQYF.